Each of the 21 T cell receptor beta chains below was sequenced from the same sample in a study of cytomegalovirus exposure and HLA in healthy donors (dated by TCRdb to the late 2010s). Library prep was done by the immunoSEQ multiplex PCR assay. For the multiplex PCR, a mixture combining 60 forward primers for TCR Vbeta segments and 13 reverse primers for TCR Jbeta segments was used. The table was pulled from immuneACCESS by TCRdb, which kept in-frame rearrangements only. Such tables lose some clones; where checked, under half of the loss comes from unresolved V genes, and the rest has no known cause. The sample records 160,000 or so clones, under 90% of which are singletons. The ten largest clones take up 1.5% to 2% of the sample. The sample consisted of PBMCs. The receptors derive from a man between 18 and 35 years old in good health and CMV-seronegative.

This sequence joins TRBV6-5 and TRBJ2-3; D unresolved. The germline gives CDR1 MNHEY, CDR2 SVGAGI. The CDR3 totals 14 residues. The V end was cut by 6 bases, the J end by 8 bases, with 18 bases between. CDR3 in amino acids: CASRVAGQDGTQYF. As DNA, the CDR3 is TGTGCCAGCAGAGTGGCAGGCCAGGATGGTACGCAGTATTTT.

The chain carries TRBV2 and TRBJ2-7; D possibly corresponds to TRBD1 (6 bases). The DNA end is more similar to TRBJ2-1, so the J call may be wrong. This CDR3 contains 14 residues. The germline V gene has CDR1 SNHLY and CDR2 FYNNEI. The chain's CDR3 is CASSEDRVANEQFF. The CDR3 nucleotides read TGTGCCAGCAGTGAAGACAGGGTGGCCAATGAGCAGTTCTTC.

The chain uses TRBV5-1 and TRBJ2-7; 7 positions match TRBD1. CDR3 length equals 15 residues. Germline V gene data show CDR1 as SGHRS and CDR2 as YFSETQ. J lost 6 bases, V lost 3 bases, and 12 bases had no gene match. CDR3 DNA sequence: TGCGCCAGCAGCTCGATACAGGGGCCCCGCGTCGAGCAGTACTTC. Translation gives CASSSIQGPRVEQYF. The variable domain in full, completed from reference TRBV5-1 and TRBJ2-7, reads KAGVTQTPRYLIKTRGQQVTLSCSPISGHRSVSWYQQTPGQGLQFLFEYFSETQRNKGNFPGRFSGRQFSNSRSEMNVSTLELGDSALYLCASSSIQGPRVEQYFGPGTRLTVT.

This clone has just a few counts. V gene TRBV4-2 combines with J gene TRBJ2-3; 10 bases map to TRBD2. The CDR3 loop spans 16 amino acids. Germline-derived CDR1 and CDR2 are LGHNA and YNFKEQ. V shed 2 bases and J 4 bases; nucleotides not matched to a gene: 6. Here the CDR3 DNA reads TGTGCCAGCAGCCAAACGACTAGCGGGTCCCCAGATACGCAGTATTTT. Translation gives CASSQTTSGSPDTQYF.

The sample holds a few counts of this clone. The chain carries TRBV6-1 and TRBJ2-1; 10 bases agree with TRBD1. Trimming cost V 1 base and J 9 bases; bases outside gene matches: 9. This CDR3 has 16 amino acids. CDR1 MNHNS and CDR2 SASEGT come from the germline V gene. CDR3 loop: CASSEDGTGAFSEQFF. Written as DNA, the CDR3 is TGTGCCAGCAGTGAAGACGGGACAGGGGCTTTTAGTGAGCAGTTCTTC.

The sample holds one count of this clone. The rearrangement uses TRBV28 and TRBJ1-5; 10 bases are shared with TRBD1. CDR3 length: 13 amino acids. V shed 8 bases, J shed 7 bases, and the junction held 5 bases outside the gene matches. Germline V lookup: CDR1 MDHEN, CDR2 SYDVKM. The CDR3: CASADRGFQPQHF. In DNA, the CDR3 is TGTGCCAGCGCGGACAGGGGGTTCCAGCCCCAGCATTTT.

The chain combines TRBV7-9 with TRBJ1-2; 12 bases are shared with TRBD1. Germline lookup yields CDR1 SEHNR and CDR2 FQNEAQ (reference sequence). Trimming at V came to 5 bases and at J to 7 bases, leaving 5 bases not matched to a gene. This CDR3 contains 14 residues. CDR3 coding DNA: TGTGCCAGCAGCCCGGGACAGGGGGCCGGTGGCTACACCTTC. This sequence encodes CASSPGQGAGGYTF.

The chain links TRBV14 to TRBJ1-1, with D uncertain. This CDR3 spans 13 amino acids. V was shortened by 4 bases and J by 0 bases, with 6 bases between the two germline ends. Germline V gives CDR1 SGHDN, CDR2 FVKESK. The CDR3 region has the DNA TGTGCCAGCAGCCCTGACATGAACACTGAAGCTTTCTTT. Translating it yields CASSPDMNTEAFF.

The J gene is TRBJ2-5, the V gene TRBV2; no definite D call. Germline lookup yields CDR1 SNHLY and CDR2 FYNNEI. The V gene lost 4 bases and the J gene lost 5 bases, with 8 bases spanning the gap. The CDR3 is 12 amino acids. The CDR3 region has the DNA TGTGCCAGCAGTGTGTCGAGGGAGACCCAGTACTTC. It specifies CASSVSRETQYF.

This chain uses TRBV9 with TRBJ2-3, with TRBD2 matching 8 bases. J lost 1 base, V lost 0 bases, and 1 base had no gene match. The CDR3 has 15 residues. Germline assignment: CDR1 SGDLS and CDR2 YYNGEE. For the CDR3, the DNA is TGTGCCAGCAGCGTAGGAGCGGGGGGCACAGATACGCAGTATTTT. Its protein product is CASSVGAGGTDTQYF.

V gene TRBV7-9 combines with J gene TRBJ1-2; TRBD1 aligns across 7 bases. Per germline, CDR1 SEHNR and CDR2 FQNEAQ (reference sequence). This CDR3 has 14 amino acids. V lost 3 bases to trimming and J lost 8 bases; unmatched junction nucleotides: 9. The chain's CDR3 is CASSLGQSPGGYTF. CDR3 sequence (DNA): TGTGCCAGCAGCTTGGGACAGTCCCCAGGCGGCTACACCTTC.

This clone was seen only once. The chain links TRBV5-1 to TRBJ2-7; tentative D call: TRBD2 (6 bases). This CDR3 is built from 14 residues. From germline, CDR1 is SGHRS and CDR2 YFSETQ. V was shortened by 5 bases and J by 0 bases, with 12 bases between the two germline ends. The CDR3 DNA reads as TGCGCCAGCAGTCAATCGGGGGACTCCTACGAGCAGTACTTC. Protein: CASSQSGDSYEQYF. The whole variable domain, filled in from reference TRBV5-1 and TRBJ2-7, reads KAGVTQTPRYLIKTRGQQVTLSCSPISGHRSVSWYQQTPGQGLQFLFEYFSETQRNKGNFPGRFSGRQFSNSRSEMNVSTLELGDSALYLCASSQSGDSYEQYFGPGTRLTVT.

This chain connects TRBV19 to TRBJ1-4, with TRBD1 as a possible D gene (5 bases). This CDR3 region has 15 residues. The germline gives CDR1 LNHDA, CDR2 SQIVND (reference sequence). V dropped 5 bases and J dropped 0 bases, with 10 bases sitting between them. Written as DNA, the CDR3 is TGTGCCAGTAGTGCCTCAGGGACAACTAATGAAAAACTGTTTTTT. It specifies CASSASGTTNEKLFF. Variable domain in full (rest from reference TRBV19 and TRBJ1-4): DGGITQSPKYLFRKEGQNVTLSCEQNLNHDAMYWYRQDPGQGLRLIYYSQIVNDFQKGDIAEGYSVSREKKESFPLTVTSAQKNPTAFYLCASSASGTTNEKLFFGSGTQLSVL.

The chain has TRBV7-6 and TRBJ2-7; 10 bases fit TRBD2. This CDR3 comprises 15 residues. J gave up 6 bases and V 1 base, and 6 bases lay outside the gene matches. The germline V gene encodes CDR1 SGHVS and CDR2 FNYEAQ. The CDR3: CASSLVMASGSEQYF. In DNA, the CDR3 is TGTGCCAGCAGCTTAGTAATGGCTAGCGGGAGCGAGCAGTACTTC.

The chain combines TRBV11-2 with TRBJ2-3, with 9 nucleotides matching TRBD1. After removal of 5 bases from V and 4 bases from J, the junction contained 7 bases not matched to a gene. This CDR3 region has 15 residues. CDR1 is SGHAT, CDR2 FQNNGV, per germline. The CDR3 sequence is CASSDYRGRADTQYF. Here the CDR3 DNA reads TGTGCCAGCAGCGATTACAGGGGGCGCGCAGATACGCAGTATTTT.

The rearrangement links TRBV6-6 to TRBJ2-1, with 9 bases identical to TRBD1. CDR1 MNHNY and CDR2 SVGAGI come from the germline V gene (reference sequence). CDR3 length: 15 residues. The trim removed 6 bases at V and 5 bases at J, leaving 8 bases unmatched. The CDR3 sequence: CASSSPGQGDNEQFF. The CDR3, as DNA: TGTGCCAGCAGCTCGCCGGGACAGGGTGACAATGAGCAGTTCTTC.

The CDR3 sequence is CASSTRTGIFFYEQYF. CDR3 DNA sequence: TGCGCCAGCAGCACCCGGACAGGGATATTTTTCTACGAGCAGTACTTC. The chain is built from TRBV5-1 and TRBJ2-7, with 8 bases fitting TRBD1. Germline lookup yields CDR1 SGHRS and CDR2 YFSETQ. V lost 4 bases to trimming and J lost 3 bases; unmatched junction nucleotides: 12. The CDR3 runs to 16 residues.

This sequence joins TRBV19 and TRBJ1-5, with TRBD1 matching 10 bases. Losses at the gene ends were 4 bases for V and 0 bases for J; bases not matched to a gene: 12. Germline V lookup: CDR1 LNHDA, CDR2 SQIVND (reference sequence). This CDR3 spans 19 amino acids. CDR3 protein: CASSRATGGAPYSNQPQHF. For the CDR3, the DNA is TGTGCCAGTAGTAGAGCGACAGGGGGCGCACCATATAGCAATCAGCCCCAGCATTTT.

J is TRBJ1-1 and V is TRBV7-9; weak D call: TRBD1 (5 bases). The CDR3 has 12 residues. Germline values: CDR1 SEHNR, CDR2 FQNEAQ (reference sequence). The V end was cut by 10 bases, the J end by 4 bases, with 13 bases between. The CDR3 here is CATVGRSTEAFF. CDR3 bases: TGTGCCACAGTGGGGCGGTCCACTGAAGCTTTCTTT.

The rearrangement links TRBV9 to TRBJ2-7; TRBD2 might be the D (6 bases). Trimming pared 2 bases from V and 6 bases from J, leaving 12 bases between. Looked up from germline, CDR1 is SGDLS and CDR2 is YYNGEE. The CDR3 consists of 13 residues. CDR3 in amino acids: CASSVFSGGEQYF. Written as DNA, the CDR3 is TGTGCCAGCAGCGTCTTTTCCGGGGGCGAGCAGTACTTC.

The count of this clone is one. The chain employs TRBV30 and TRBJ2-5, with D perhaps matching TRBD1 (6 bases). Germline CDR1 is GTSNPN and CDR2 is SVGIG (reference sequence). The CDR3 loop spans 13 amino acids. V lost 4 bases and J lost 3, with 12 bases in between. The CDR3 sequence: CAWIEQGEETQYF. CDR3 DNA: TGTGCCTGGATAGAACAGGGCGAAGAGACCCAGTACTTC.